This T cell receptor (beta chain) was sequenced for a study of cytomegalovirus exposure and HLA in healthy donors. Study background: Among the roughly 430 genotyped donors, less than 85% were placed in the Caucasian-associated ancestry cluster.

In the PCR, 60 Vbeta and 13 Jbeta primers were used. Generated by immunoSEQ multiplex PCR, the TCRdb table keeps only in-frame clones and is missing some. The repertoire has about 200,000 clones, approximately 80% of them found once; the top ten carry around 4%. The germline V gene has CDR1 SGHTS and CDR2 YDEGEE. This CDR3 has 15 amino acids. Unmatched junction bases numbered 0, after V lost 0 bases and J lost 0 bases. The clonotype was recovered from a male donor in good health and CMV-seronegative. The chain uses TRBV5-8 and TRBJ2-1; TRBD1 matches at 7 bases. The sample comprised PBMCs. The chain's CDR3 is CASSLDRGSYNEQFF. For the CDR3, the DNA is TGTGCCAGCAGCTTGGACAGGGGCTCCTACAATGAGCAGTTCTTC.